This record covers a single T cell receptor (beta chain). The sample comes from a study of blood T cell repertoires in COVID-19. Turning to the study itself: Samples representing acute and convalescent COVID-19 were sourced from the United States, Italy and Spain. From T cells, B-cell-depleted T cells, or PBMCs came the material, which was cDNA or gDNA.

Trimming took 7 bases from V and 5 from J; bases not matched to a gene: 15. CDR3 length equals 16 residues. The germline V gene encodes CDR1 LNHDA and CDR2 SQIVND (reference sequence). Profiled with immunoSEQ multiplex PCR; TCRdb holds only in-frame clones, not every one. Of 200,000 to 300,000 clones in the sample, around 89% are singletons; the top ten hold approximately 4%. The sample was peripheral blood. This clonotype was obtained from a woman between 40 and 55 years old with acute or convalescent COVID-19. This chain links TRBV19 with TRBJ1-1; 8 nucleotides agree with TRBD1. The CDR3 is CASIDSQGVGWTEAFF. The CDR3 coding sequence is TGTGCCAGTATCGACTCACAGGGGGTGGGGTGGACTGAAGCTTTCTTT.